Listed below are T cell receptor beta chains from one sample, sequenced in a study of PD-1 blockade in classical Hodgkin lymphoma. Sequencing was performed with immunoSEQ multiplex PCR; in TCRdb, only in-frame clones are kept and a portion is missing. The sample lists tens of thousands of clones; around 84% were seen once. Here the sequenced sample was CD4+ T cells from blood, taken before the fourth cycle of nivolumab. The origin of the receptors is a human donor with classical Hodgkin lymphoma. CDR3s include the opening cysteine and the closing phenylalanine or tryptophan. The D gene is left open where the match is weak. Clone size is given for some rows only: seen once, a few or many times, or a class if the clone is expanded.

j_call | clone_size | v_call | d_call | cdr3_aa | cdr3_nt
TRBJ2-5 | - | TRBV5-8 | TRBD2 | CASSLGLAGALYQETQYF | TGTGCCAGCAGCCTCGGACTAGCGGGGGCTCTGTACCAAGAGACCCAGTACTTC
TRBJ2-1 | once | TRBV6-5 | - | CASRTGTIKNEQFF | TGTGCCAGCAGAACCGGGACGATAAAGAATGAGCAGTTCTTC
TRBJ1-3 | - | TRBV7-9 | - | CASSPGREGHTIYF | TGTGCCAGCAGCCCAGGGAGGGAAGGACACACCATATATTTT
TRBJ1-1 | - | TRBV6-5 | - | CASSYSGRRQEAFF | TGTGCCAGCAGTTACTCCGGCAGACGGCAAGAAGCTTTCTTT
TRBJ2-3 | - | TRBV4-2 | - | CASSQDMGGLGAADTQYF | TGTGCCAGCAGCCAAGATATGGGGGGTTTGGGGGCCGCAGATACGCAGTATTTT
TRBJ2-7 | - | TRBV4-1 | TRBD2 | CASSQDEAGGFYEQYF | TGCGCCAGCAGCCAAGACGAAGCGGGGGGTTTTTACGAGCAGTACTTC
TRBJ1-2 | once | TRBV4-2 | - | CASSQVSERFHKGYTF | TGTGCCAGCAGCCAAGTTTCCGAGAGGTTCCATAAGGGCTACACCTTC
TRBJ2-1 | - | TRBV5-1 | - | CASYSGGGYSYNEQFF | TGCGCCAGCTACTCCGGAGGGGGGTACTCCTACAATGAGCAGTTCTTC
TRBJ1-2 | - | TRBV29-1 | - | CSVEWDGNYGYTF | TGCAGCGTTGAATGGGACGGTAACTATGGCTACACCTTC
TRBJ2-7 | - | TRBV27 | - | CASRAAGIMDEQYF | TGTGCCAGCAGGGCGGCAGGGATCATGGACGAGCAGTACTTC
TRBJ2-7 | - | TRBV11-2 | TRBD1 | CASSSDRGGEQYF | TGTGCCAGCAGCTCCGACAGGGGCGGCGAGCAGTACTTC
TRBJ2-7 | few | TRBV5-1 | TRBD1 | CASSDSGQGFYEQYF | TGCGCCAGCAGCGATTCGGGACAGGGCTTTTACGAGCAGTACTTC
TRBJ1-1 | few | TRBV5-4 | TRBD1 | CASSFPDRGDAFF | TGTGCCAGCAGCTTTCCGGACAGGGGCGACGCTTTCTTT
TRBJ2-3 | - | TRBV18 | - | CASSPLAPSGTDTQYF | TGTGCCAGCTCACCACTGGCGCCTAGCGGCACAGATACGCAGTATTTT
TRBJ2-1 | - | TRBV2 | - | CASSELGGHYNEQFF | TGTGCCAGCAGTGAACTCGGGGGCCACTACAATGAGCAGTTCTTC